Reported below is one T cell receptor (beta chain). What it recognizes is unknown. Germline values: CDR1 MNHEY, CDR2 SMNVEV (reference sequence). The germline V and J ends were trimmed by 6 bases and 0 bases, with 15 bases remaining between them. The CDR3 sequence is 15 residues long. Full-length variable regions came from constant-region reverse primers plus semi-nested Nested Universal Primer A PCR. TCRdb processed the 5' RACE reads anew with MiXCR; each CDR3 protein has one entry. This sample has about 61,000 distinct CDR3 sequences; almost 30% occur once, and the top ten carry approximately 2.2%. Findings and limits, study-wide: Tumor Treg TCRs overlapped most with tumor naive CD4+ cells. The larger-cohort validation was restricted to a single TCR beta V-J rearrangement rather than whole repertoires. The TCR gene usage of tumor memory CD4+ T cells clustered together with blood and lymph node memory CD4+ cells and with lymph node naive CD4+ cells.

Sequencing was done on a sample of tumor-infiltrating naive CD4+ T cells sorted from the breast tumor. Subset reported: naive CD4+ T cells, CD4+CD45RA+CD25-. The TCR originated in a female donor with breast cancer. The chain combines TRBV27 with TRBJ2-7; D is uncertain. The CDR3 is CASRWGGQASYEQYF. CDR3 coding DNA: TGTGCCAGCAGATGGGGTGGGCAGGCCTCCTACGAGCAGTACTTC.